The 14 T cell receptor beta chains in this list originate from one sample, sequenced in a study of shared clonotypes between healthy human individuals. Profiled with immunoSEQ multiplex PCR; TCRdb holds only in-frame clones, not every one. The sample holds around 430,000 clones, roughly 77% seen once. The sequencing sample was made of PBMCs. The receptors originated from a woman between 40 and 55 years old in good health. Some clones in this sample may be carry-over from other donors' samples.

The gene calls are TRBV30 and TRBJ1-2, with D tentatively TRBD1 (5 bases). The V and J ends lost 2 bases and 4 bases respectively, with 11 bases between them. The germline V gene encodes CDR1 GTSNPN and CDR2 SVGIG (reference sequence). The CDR3 covers 13 residues. The CDR3 DNA reads TGTGCCTGGAGTTTCGGGGGACCCTATGGCTACACCTTC. Protein: CAWSFGGPYGYTF.

This clone was seen once. V gene TRBV27 combines with J gene TRBJ1-5; no firm D call. V was trimmed by 8 bases and J by 5 bases, leaving 16 bases between them. The CDR3 contains 14 residues. Germline CDR1 and CDR2: MNHEY and SMNVEV (reference sequence). This CDR3 reads CASRFRAGDQPQHF. The CDR3 coding sequence is TGTGCCAGCCGCTTTCGGGCCGGGGATCAGCCCCAGCATTTT.

V is TRBV28 and J is TRBJ2-7; TRBD2 aligns across 9 bases. This CDR3 is 14 amino acids long. V lost 2 bases and J lost 6; bases outside the gene matches: 5. The V gene's germline CDR1 is MDHEN and CDR2 SYDVKM. CDR3 protein: CASSLGGRAFEQYF. The CDR3 coding sequence is TGTGCCAGCAGTTTAGGCGGGAGGGCCTTCGAGCAGTACTTC.

The chain links TRBV9 to TRBJ1-1; maybe TRBD1 (5 bases). The CDR3 contains 15 residues. V was shortened by 3 bases and J by 5 bases, with 17 bases between the two germline ends. Looked up from germline, CDR1 is SGDLS and CDR2 is YYNGEE. DNA for the CDR3: TGTGCCAGCAGCGCGGCGACAGTCTGGGGGACTGAAGCTTTCTTT. This gives the protein CASSAATVWGTEAFF.

J is TRBJ1-1 and V is TRBV29-1; D is possibly TRBD1 (5 bases). In germline, CDR1 is SQVTM, CDR2 ANQGSEA. Trimming took off 4 bases at V and 2 bases at J, with 11 bases between the two ends. This CDR3 region has 13 residues. The CDR3 DNA reads as TGCAGCGTTGGCGACAGCTTTAACACTGAAGCTTTCTTT. It is translated as CSVGDSFNTEAFF.

This rearrangement joins TRBV15 to TRBJ2-3; D call uncertain. The CDR3 is made up of 13 amino acids. Trimming cost V 2 bases and J 6 bases, with 9 bases left between them. The V gene's germline CDR1 is LNHNV and CDR2 YYDKDF (reference sequence). CDR3 in amino acids: CATSRTPEDTQYF. The CDR3, as DNA: TGTGCCACCAGCAGAACGCCCGAGGATACGCAGTATTTT.

The chain recombines TRBV2 with TRBJ2-1, with TRBD2 identical over 13 bases. CDR1 and CDR2 from the germline V gene are SNHLY and FYNNEI. V gave up 8 bases and J gave up 7 bases; unmatched junction bases: 14. The CDR3 spans 17 residues. CDR3 protein: CASVGLAGVISLNEQFF. The CDR3, as DNA: TGTGCCAGCGTAGGACTAGCGGGAGTAATCTCCCTTAATGAGCAGTTCTTC.

The chain joins TRBV19 to TRBJ1-4; the match to TRBD1 covers 9 bases. J lost 5 bases, V lost 5 bases, and 9 bases had no gene match. The CDR3 loop spans 16 amino acids. Germline-derived CDR1 and CDR2 are LNHDA and SQIVND (reference sequence). The CDR3 sequence: CASSLRQGEGNEKLFF. DNA of the CDR3: TGTGCCAGTAGTTTACGACAGGGGGAAGGAAATGAAAAACTGTTTTTT.

The chain combines TRBV28 with TRBJ2-2; D gene ambiguous. Germline V gene lookup returns CDR1 MDHEN and CDR2 SYDVKM. Trimming removed 4 bases from V and 2 bases from J, with 11 bases in between. The CDR3 totals 15 residues. The CDR3 here is CASSSPGGNTGELFF. In nucleotides, the CDR3 is TGTGCCAGCAGTTCCCCTGGCGGCAACACCGGGGAGCTGTTTTTT.

The chain recombines TRBV27 with TRBJ2-2; a weak D match, TRBD1 (5 bases). The CDR3 sequence is 17 residues long. Trimming shortened V by 0 bases and J by 6 bases, and 17 bases separated the two germline ends. Germline assignment: CDR1 MNHEY and CDR2 SMNVEV (reference sequence). The CDR3 DNA is TGTGCCAGCAGTTTATCTTACAGGAAATATAGCCCCGGGGAGCTGTTTTTT. As protein: CASSLSYRKYSPGELFF.

This chain joins TRBV28 and TRBJ1-2; no clear D gene. V gave up 2 bases and J gave up 3 bases, with 4 bases separating them. CDR1 is MDHEN and CDR2 is SYDVKM in the germline V gene. The CDR3 has 12 residues. In DNA form, the CDR3 reads TGTGCCAGCAGTTTAAGCTACTATGGCTACACCTTC. Residues: CASSLSYYGYTF.

The chain uses TRBV30 and TRBJ1-5; D remains ambiguous. V was clipped by 4 bases and J by 0 bases, with 10 bases between them. This CDR3 region has 14 residues. Germline CDR1 reads GTSNPN; CDR2 reads SVGIG (reference sequence). The CDR3 here is CAWNGVNSNQPQHF. The CDR3 coding sequence is TGTGCCTGGAACGGGGTTAATAGCAATCAGCCCCAGCATTTT.

The chain joins TRBV29-1 to TRBJ2-1, with TRBD1 identical over 8 bases. The V and J ends lost 6 bases and 5 bases, in that order; junction bases with no gene match: 0. The CDR3 extends over 11 amino acids. CDR1 is SQVTM, CDR2 ANQGSEA, per germline. The CDR3 reads CSVDRDNEQFF. The CDR3 DNA follows: TGCAGCGTGGACAGGGACAATGAGCAGTTCTTC.

The genes are TRBV5-4 and TRBJ2-7; 10 bases fit TRBD1. CDR3 size: 16 residues. Germline CDR1 and CDR2: SGHNT and YYREEE (reference sequence). Trimming at V came to 5 bases and at J to 2 bases, leaving 10 bases not matched to a gene. CDR3 amino acids: CASSPFGGTGAYEQYF. In nucleotides, the CDR3 is TGTGCCAGCAGTCCTTTCGGGGGGACAGGGGCCTACGAGCAGTACTTC.